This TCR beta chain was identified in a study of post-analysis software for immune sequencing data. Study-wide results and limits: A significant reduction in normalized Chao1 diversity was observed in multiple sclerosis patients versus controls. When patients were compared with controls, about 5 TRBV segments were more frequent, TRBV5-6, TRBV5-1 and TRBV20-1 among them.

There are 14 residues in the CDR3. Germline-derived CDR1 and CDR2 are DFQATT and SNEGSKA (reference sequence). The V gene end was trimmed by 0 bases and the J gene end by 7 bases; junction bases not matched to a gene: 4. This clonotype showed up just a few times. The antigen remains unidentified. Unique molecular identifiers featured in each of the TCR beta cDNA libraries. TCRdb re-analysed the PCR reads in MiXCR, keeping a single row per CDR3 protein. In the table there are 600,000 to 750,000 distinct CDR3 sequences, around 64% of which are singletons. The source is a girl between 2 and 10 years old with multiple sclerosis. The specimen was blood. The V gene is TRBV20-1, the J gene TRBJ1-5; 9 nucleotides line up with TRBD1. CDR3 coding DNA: TGCAGTGCTAGAGACTCGGACAGGGGACAGCCCCAGCATTTT. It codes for CSARDSDRGQPQHF.